The 13 T cell receptor beta chains below were found in one sample sequenced in a study of T-cell reconstitution after alpha-beta-depleted transplantation in children. Unique molecular identifiers were built into the TCRbeta library. In TCRdb, the PCR reads were re-called with MiXCR into one record per CDR3 protein. This sample yields roughly 790,000 distinct CDR3 sequences, of which less than 20% are seen a single time; roughly 5% belongs to the top ten. Material: PBMCs, mostly from graft donor cells, obtained 360 days after TCRalphabeta/CD19-depleted stem cell transplant. These receptor sequences come from a male patient between 5 and 17 years old who had a stem cell transplant for acute lymphoblastic leukemia, so the T cells may come from the graft donor.

This clonotype appeared a few times. V usage is TRBV24-1 and J usage is TRBJ2-5; TRBD2 agrees at 9 bases. The CDR3 spans 16 residues. Germline CDR1 KGHDR, CDR2 SFDVKD. Trimming cost V 0 bases and J 4 bases; bases outside gene matches: 5. CDR3: CATSDLISGSGETQYF. DNA for the CDR3: TGTGCCACCAGTGATTTGATTAGCGGGAGTGGAGAGACCCAGTACTTC.

As concerns this clonotype: No conserved phenylalanine or tryptophan is present at the end of the CDR3, so a read error is the likely explanation. This rearrangement joins TRBV5-1 to TRBJ1-1; 10 nucleotides match TRBD1. CDR1 SGHRS and CDR2 YFSETQ come from the germline V gene. This CDR3 has 15 amino acids. V shed 4 bases and J 4 bases; nucleotides not matched to a gene: 7. CDR3 protein: CASSLGQGGSTEAFL. The DNA of the CDR3 is TGCGCCAGCAGCCTCGGACAGGGGGGGAGCACTGAAGCTTTCCTT.

About this clonotype: A junction end diverges from the germline sequence, so it may reflect a read error. The V and J genes are TRBV29-1 and TRBJ2-5; TRBD2 agrees at 7 bases. The CDR3 consists of 11 residues. Germline V gives CDR1 SQVTM, CDR2 ANQGSEA. CDR3 in DNA: TGCAGCGTTGTTTACCCTAGCGGCTTACACTTC. Amino acids: CSVVYPSGLHF.

This clonotype has a handful of counts. The chain combines TRBV12-3 or TRBV12-4 with TRBJ2-1; D remains unclear. The CDR3 runs to 18 residues. V lost 4 bases to trimming and J lost 5 bases, with 24 bases between them. The CDR3 spells CASSSLGQVGAENNEQFF. As DNA, the CDR3 is TGTGCCAGCAGTTCCCTTGGCCAAGTAGGTGCGGAAAACAATGAGCAGTTCTTC.

Ten or more counts support this clonotype. The rearrangement links TRBV29-1 to TRBJ1-2; a weak D match, TRBD1 (5 bases). The CDR3 has 11 residues. Germline CDR1 and CDR2: SQVTM and ANQGSEA. V gave up 7 bases and J gave up 8 bases, with 14 bases separating them. CDR3 bases: TGCAGCGCCGGGGCGGGGGGAGGCTACACCTTC. Amino acid sequence: CSAGAGGGYTF.

This rearrangement joins TRBV7-9 to TRBJ2-1; D might be TRBD1 or TRBD2, each matching 5 bases. Germline CDR1 and CDR2: SEHNR and FQNEAQ (reference sequence). V lost 5 bases and J 4 bases, leaving 15 bases between the germline ends. The length of the CDR3 is 15 residues. Written as DNA, the CDR3 is TGTGCCAGCAGCGCCCCCGGGACGGGATACAATGAGCAGTTCTTC. Translation: CASSAPGTGYNEQFF.

This clonotype was observed a handful of times. V and J are TRBV5-1 and TRBJ1-5; D remains unclear. V lost 1 base to trimming and J lost 2 bases, with 10 bases between them. The CDR3 length is 15 residues. Germline CDR1 is SGHRS and CDR2 is YFSETQ. The CDR3 DNA is TGCGCCAGCAGCTTGATGGGCCAGGGCAATCAGCCCCAGCATTTT. It encodes CASSLMGQGNQPQHF.

The rearrangement links TRBV20-1 to TRBJ1-3, with D possibly being TRBD1 (6 bases). Germline-derived CDR1 and CDR2 are DFQATT and SNEGSKA (reference sequence). The V gene lost 5 bases and the J gene lost 4 bases, with 18 bases spanning the gap. The CDR3 spans 15 residues. The CDR3 loop is CSAQAPGHGGNTIYF. CDR3 nucleotides: TGCAGTGCTCAGGCGCCGGGACACGGAGGAAACACCATATATTTT.

The table lists this clonotype with a few counts. V is TRBV5-1 and J is TRBJ2-6; perhaps TRBD2 as D (8 bases). The CDR3 extends over 21 amino acids. The germline V gene encodes CDR1 SGHRS and CDR2 YFSETQ. The germline V and J ends were trimmed by 0 bases and 0 bases, with 22 bases remaining between them. The CDR3 reads CASSLDRGREVSPSGANVLTF. The CDR3 DNA sequence: TGCGCCAGCAGCTTGGATAGGGGGCGGGAGGTCTCCCCCTCTGGGGCCAACGTCCTGACTTTC.

The rearrangement links TRBV4-1 to TRBJ2-2; D perhaps matches TRBD2 (5 bases). The CDR3 runs 15 residues. Deletions cut 2 bases from V and 4 bases from J, with 11 bases between. From germline, CDR1 is MGHRA and CDR2 YSYEKL. CDR3 residues: CASSQLGLATGELFF. The CDR3, as DNA: TGCGCCAGCAGCCAACTCGGGCTAGCCACCGGGGAGCTGTTTTTT.

The genes are TRBV5-5 and TRBJ1-2; D gene ambiguous. The CDR3 has 13 amino acids. Germline CDR1 and CDR2: SGHKS and YYEKEE (reference sequence). Trimming cost V 3 bases and J 2 bases, with 8 bases left between them. The CDR3 DNA sequence: TGTGCCAGCAGCTGGAGACTGAACTATGGCTACACCTTC. Translated: CASSWRLNYGYTF.

The sample holds a few counts of this clonotype. V is TRBV15 and J is TRBJ1-5, with D uncertain. Looked up from germline, CDR1 is LNHNV and CDR2 is YYDKDF (reference sequence). V dropped 5 bases and J dropped 6 bases, with 11 bases sitting between them. The CDR3 runs to 13 residues. The CDR3 DNA sequence: TGTGCCACCAGCTGGAGTACAAGTCAGCCCCAGCATTTT. Amino acids: CATSWSTSQPQHF.

V usage is TRBV7-2 and J usage is TRBJ1-5, with no clear D. Germline V lookup: CDR1 SGHTA, CDR2 FQGNSA. This CDR3 is 15 amino acids long. The V gene lost 5 bases and the J gene lost 6 bases, with 17 bases spanning the gap. The CDR3 loop reads CASSHPRWRGQPQHF. The CDR3 DNA is TGTGCCAGCAGCCACCCTCGTTGGCGGGGTCAGCCCCAGCATTTT. Complete variable domain (other parts from reference TRBV7-2 and TRBJ1-5): GAGVSQSPSNKVTEKGKDVELRCDPISGHTALYWYRQSLGQGLEFLIYFQGNSAPDKSGLPSDRFSAERTGGSVSTLTIQRTQQEDSAVYLCASSHPRWRGQPQHFGDGTRLSIL.